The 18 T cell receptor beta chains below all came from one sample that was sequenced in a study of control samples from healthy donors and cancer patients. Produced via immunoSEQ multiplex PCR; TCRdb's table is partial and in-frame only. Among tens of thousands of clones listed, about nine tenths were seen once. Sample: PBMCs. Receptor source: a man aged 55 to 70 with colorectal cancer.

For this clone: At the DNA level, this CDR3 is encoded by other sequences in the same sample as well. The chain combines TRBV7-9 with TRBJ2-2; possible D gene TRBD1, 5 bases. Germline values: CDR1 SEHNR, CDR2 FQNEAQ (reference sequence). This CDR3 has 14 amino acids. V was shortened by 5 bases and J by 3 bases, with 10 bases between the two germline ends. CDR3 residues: CASSPTRDTGELFF. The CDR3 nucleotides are TGTGCCAGCAGCCCAACCAGGGACACCGGGGAGCTGTTTTTT. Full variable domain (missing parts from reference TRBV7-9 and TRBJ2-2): DTGVSQNPRHKITKRGQNVTFRCDPISEHNRLYWYRQTLGQGPEFLTYFQNEAQLEKSRLLSDRFSAERPKGSFSTLEIQRTEQGDSAMYLCASSPTRDTGELFFGEGSRLTVL.

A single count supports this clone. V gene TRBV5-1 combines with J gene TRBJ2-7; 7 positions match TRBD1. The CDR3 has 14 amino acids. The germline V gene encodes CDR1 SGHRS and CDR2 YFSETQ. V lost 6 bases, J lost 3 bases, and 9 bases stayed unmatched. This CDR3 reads CASTKLGGGYEQYF. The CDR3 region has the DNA TGCGCCAGCACCAAACTAGGGGGCGGCTACGAGCAGTACTTC.

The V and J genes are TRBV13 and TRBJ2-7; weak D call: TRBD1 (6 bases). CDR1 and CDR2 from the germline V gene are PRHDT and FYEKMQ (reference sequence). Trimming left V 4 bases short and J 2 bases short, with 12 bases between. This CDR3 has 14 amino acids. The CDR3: CASSYSDSPYEQYF. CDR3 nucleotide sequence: TGTGCCAGCAGCTATTCGGACAGCCCCTACGAGCAGTACTTC.

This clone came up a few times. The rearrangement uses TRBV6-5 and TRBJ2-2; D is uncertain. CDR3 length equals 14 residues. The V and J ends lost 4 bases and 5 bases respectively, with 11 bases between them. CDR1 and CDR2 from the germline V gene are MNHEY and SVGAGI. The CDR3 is CASSSPVRTGELFF. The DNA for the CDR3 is TGTGCCAGCAGTTCCCCGGTCCGAACCGGGGAGCTGTTTTTT.

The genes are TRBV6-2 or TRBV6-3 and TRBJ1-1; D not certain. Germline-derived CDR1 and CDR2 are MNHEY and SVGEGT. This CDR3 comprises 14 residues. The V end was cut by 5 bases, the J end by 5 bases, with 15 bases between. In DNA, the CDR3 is TGTGCCAGCAGTGCTTATCGAGAGGGAACTGAAGCTTTCTTT. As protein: CASSAYREGTEAFF.

Here the CDR3 reads CASSYSWQGDQPQHF. The CDR3 bases are TGTGCCAGCAGTTACTCGTGGCAGGGCGATCAGCCCCAGCATTTT. The chain employs TRBV6-6 and TRBJ1-5, with a possible D match to TRBD1 (5 bases). The germline V gene encodes CDR1 MNHNY and CDR2 SVGAGI (reference sequence). Deletions cut 0 bases from V and 5 bases from J, with 11 bases between. The length of the CDR3 is 15 residues.

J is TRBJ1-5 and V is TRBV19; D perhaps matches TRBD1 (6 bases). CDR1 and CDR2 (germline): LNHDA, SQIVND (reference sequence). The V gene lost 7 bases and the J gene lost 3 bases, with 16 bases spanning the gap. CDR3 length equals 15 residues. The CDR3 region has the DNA TGTGCCAGTACCCCCACCCAGGGGTCCAATCAGCCCCAGCATTTT. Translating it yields CASTPTQGSNQPQHF.

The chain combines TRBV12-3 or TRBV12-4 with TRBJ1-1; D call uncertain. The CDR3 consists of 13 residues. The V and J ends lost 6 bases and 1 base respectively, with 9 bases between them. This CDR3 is CASRPGRNTEAFF. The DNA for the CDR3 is TGTGCCAGCAGACCCGGAAGGAACACTGAAGCTTTCTTT.

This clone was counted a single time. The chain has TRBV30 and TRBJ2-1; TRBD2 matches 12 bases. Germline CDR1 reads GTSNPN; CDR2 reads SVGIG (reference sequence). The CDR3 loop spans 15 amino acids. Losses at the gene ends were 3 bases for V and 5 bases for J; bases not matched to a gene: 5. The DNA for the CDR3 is TGTGCCTGGAGGCTAGCGGGGGGGGCCCACAATGAGCAGTTCTTC. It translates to CAWRLAGGAHNEQFF.

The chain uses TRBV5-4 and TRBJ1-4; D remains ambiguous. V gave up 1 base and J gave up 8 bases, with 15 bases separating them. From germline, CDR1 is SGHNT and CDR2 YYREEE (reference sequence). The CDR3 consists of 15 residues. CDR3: CASSLYGKSGEKLFF. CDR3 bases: TGTGCCAGCAGCTTGTACGGAAAGTCCGGCGAAAAACTGTTTTTT.

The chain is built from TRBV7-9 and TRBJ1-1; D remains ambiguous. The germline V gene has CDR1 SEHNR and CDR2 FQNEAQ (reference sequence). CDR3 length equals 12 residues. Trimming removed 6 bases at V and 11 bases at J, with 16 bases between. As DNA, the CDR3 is TGTGCCAGCAGGGAAATATCCCCGGGGGCTTTCTTT. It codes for CASREISPGAFF.

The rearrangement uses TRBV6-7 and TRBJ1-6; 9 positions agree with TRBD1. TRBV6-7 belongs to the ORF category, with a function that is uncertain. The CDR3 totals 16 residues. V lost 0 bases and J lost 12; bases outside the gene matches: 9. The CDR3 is CASSYSIRDRALPLHF. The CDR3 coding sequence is TGTGCCAGCAGTTACTCGATCAGGGACAGGGCCCTACCCCTCCACTTT.

The CDR3 loop is CAWSEGQGASEKLFF. In DNA, the CDR3 is TGTGCCTGGAGTGAGGGACAGGGGGCAAGTGAAAAACTGTTTTTT. The chain carries TRBV30 and TRBJ1-4, with 12 bases identical to TRBD1. The germline V gene has CDR1 GTSNPN and CDR2 SVGIG (reference sequence). Trimming took 1 base from V and 7 from J; bases not matched to a gene: 4. The CDR3 is 15 residues long.

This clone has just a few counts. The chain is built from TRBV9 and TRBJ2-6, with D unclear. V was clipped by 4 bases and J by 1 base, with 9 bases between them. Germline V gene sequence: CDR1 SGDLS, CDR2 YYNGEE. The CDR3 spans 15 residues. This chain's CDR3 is CASSLTGSGANVLTF. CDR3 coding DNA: TGTGCCAGCAGCCTAACGGGTTCTGGGGCCAACGTCCTGACTTTC.

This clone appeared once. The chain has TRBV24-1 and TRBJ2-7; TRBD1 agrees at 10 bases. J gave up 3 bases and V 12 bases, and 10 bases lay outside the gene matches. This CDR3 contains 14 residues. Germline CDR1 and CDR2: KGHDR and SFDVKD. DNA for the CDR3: TGTGCCGTTCAACACCGGGACAGGGGCTACGAGCAGTACTTC. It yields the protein CAVQHRDRGYEQYF.

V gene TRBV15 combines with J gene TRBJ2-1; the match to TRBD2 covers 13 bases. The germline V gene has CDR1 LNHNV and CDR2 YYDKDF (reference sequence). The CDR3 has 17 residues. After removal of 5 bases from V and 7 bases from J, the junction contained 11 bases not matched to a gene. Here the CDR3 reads CATSPPRGLAGENEQFF. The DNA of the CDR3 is TGTGCCACCAGCCCCCCGAGAGGACTAGCGGGGGAAAATGAGCAGTTCTTC.

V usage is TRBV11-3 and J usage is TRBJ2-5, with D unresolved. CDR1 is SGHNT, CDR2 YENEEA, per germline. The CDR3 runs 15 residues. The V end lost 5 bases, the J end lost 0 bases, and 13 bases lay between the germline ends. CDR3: CASSPQPVNQETQYF. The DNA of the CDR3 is TGTGCCAGCAGCCCTCAACCGGTAAACCAAGAGACCCAGTACTTC. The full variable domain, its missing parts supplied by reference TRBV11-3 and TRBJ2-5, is EAGVVQSPRYKIIEKKQPVAFWCNPISGHNTLYWYLQNLGQGPELLIRYENEEAVDDSQLPKDRFSAERLKGVDSTLKIQPAELGDSAVYLCASSPQPVNQETQYFGPGTRLLVL.

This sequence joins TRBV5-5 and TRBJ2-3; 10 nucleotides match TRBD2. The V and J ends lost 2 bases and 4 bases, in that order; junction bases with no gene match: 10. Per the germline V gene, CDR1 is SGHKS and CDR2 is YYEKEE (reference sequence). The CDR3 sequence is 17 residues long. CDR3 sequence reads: CASSFLAGVASADTQYF. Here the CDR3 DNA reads TGTGCCAGCAGCTTCCTAGCGGGGGTGGCTAGTGCAGATACGCAGTATTTT.